A single sample gave rise to the 27 T cell receptor beta chains below, sequenced in a study of vaccination and CD4 T cells after COVID-19. The antigens these receptors bind are not known. Treatment here: approximately 11-day PBMC culture with coronavirus spike peptide pools or control peptides (ViraFEST assay). Gathered ahead of the COVID-19 pandemic (2011-2018) were the CD4+ T cells of the unexposed donor. Once obtained from cultured CD4+ T cells, the DNA was sequenced using the Oncomine TCR Beta short-read assay. MiXCR, run by TCRdb on the PCR reads, gives a single entry per CDR3 protein. The sample records fewer than 9,000 distinct CDR3 sequences, 39% being singletons. The sample consisted of CD4+ T cells from blood, cultured in vitro. The receptors come from a human donor in good health.

CDR3 sequence: CASSLGGTESYEQYF. The DNA for the CDR3 is TGTGCCAGCAGCTTGGGTGGGACAGAGTCCTACGAGCAGTACTTC. The chain employs TRBV5-4 and TRBJ2-7; 7 positions agree with TRBD1. V trimming: 0 bases; J trimming: 1 base; junction bases outside the gene matches: 4. CDR3 length: 15 amino acids. Germline V gene data show CDR1 as SGHNT and CDR2 as YYREEE (reference sequence). The full variable domain, rest sourced from reference TRBV5-4 and TRBJ2-7, is ETGVTQSPTHLIKTRGQQVTLRCSSQSGHNTVSWYQQALGQGPQFIFQYYREEENGRGNFPPRFSGLQFPNYSSELNVNALELDDSALYLCASSLGGTESYEQYFGPGTRLTVT.

This clonotype was observed a handful of times. The rearrangement links TRBV19 to TRBJ1-5; D is perhaps TRBD1 (6 bases). V lost 3 bases and J 6 bases, leaving 12 bases between the germline ends. Germline V lookup: CDR1 LNHDA, CDR2 SQIVND (reference sequence). This CDR3 is built from 14 residues. This chain's CDR3 is CASSIKGEGQPQHF. CDR3 coding DNA: TGTGCCAGTAGTATTAAGGGGGAAGGTCAGCCCCAGCATTTT.

In this sample, this clonotype turned up a few times. The V and J genes are TRBV5-1 and TRBJ2-5, with D perhaps matching TRBD1 (6 bases). This CDR3 is 13 amino acids long. Germline-derived CDR1 and CDR2 are SGHRS and YFSETQ. V was clipped by 5 bases and J by 5 bases, with 13 bases between them. CDR3 sequence reads: CASRLQGSETQYF. In nucleotides, the CDR3 is TGCGCCAGCAGATTACAGGGCTCGGAGACCCAGTACTTC.

This clonotype appeared a few times. The chain employs TRBV30 and TRBJ1-2, with TRBD1 matching 8 bases. CDR3 length: 12 residues. CDR1 is GTSNPN, CDR2 SVGIG, per germline (reference sequence). V shed 1 base and J 8 bases; nucleotides not matched to a gene: 3. The CDR3 coding sequence is TGTGCCTGGAGTGACCGGACAGGGGGCTACACCTTC. Protein sequence: CAWSDRTGGYTF.

The V and J genes are TRBV7-2 and TRBJ1-2, with 12 bases aligning to TRBD1. J gave up 12 bases and V 1 base, and 12 bases lay outside the gene matches. The length of the CDR3 is 16 residues. Germline V lookup: CDR1 SGHTA, CDR2 FQGNSA. The CDR3 loop reads CASSLVAGQGAGGHTF. As DNA, the CDR3 is TGTGCCAGCAGCTTAGTAGCGGGACAGGGGGCAGGAGGCCACACCTTC.

This clonotype appeared a single time. The rearrangement joins TRBV2 to TRBJ1-5; D is uncertain. With 2 bases removed from V and 0 bases from J, the gap between germline ends came to 8 bases. In germline, CDR1 is SNHLY, CDR2 FYNNEI. The CDR3 runs 15 residues. The chain's CDR3 is CASSEREYSNQPQHF. For the CDR3, the DNA is TGTGCCAGCAGTGAAAGGGAGTATAGCAATCAGCCCCAGCATTTT.

The chain employs TRBV20-1 and TRBJ2-2; D gene ambiguous. Germline CDR1 DFQATT, CDR2 SNEGSKA (reference sequence). This CDR3 contains 11 residues. V was shortened by 3 bases and J by 6 bases, with 5 bases between the two germline ends. This CDR3 is CSASRPGELFF. The CDR3 coding sequence is TGCAGTGCTAGTCGACCCGGGGAGCTGTTTTTT.

The chain has TRBV19 and TRBJ2-7, with D hard to call. V was trimmed by 3 bases and J by 0 bases, leaving 9 bases between them. CDR3 length: 14 amino acids. Germline V gene sequence: CDR1 LNHDA, CDR2 SQIVND (reference sequence). The CDR3 sequence is CASSMTGSSYEQYF. In DNA form, the CDR3 reads TGTGCCAGTAGTATGACCGGAAGCTCCTACGAGCAGTACTTC.

The chain couples TRBV7-3 to TRBJ2-5; 7 bases map to TRBD1. This CDR3 region has 14 residues. The V gene's germline CDR1 is SGHTA and CDR2 FQGTGA. V shed 4 bases and J 5 bases; nucleotides not matched to a gene: 7. Here the CDR3 DNA reads TGTGCCAGCAGCTGGCCGACAGGGTTCGAGACCCAGTACTTC. Encoded protein: CASSWPTGFETQYF. The complete variable domain, with remaining parts taken from reference TRBV7-3 and TRBJ2-5, reads GAGVSQTPSNKVTEKGKYVELRCDPISGHTALYWYRQSLGQGPEFLIYFQGTGAADDSGLPNDRFFAVRPEGSVSTLKIQRTERGDSAVYLCASSWPTGFETQYFGPGTRLLVL.

CDR3 coding DNA: TGTGCCAGCAGTGGCCAGGGCGTTTTAAGGCCACACTATGGCTACACCTTC. Translated: CASSGQGVLRPHYGYTF. The V gene is TRBV6-2 or TRBV6-3, the J gene TRBJ1-2; perhaps TRBD1 as D (5 bases). V lost 5 bases and J lost 3, with 22 bases in between. Germline V gene data show CDR1 as MNHEY and CDR2 as SVGEGT. CDR3 length: 17 amino acids.

By sample fraction, this clonotype is large. The V call is TRBV10-1, the J call TRBJ2-1; 10 bases fit TRBD2. CDR3 length: 15 amino acids. V lost 8 bases, J lost 7 bases, and 11 bases stayed unmatched. CDR1 and CDR2 from the germline V gene are WNHNN and SYGVQD (reference sequence). CDR3 sequence: CASYSGLAVANEQFF. CDR3 sequence (DNA): TGCGCCAGCTACTCCGGACTAGCGGTTGCAAATGAGCAGTTCTTC.

J is TRBJ1-2 and V is TRBV28, with TRBD1 identical over 7 bases. CDR3 length: 13 amino acids. Germline V lookup: CDR1 MDHEN, CDR2 SYDVKM. Germline trimming cut 7 bases from V and 4 bases from J; bases unmatched to any gene: 6. The CDR3 sequence is CASKVGQVYGYTF. In DNA form, the CDR3 reads TGTGCCAGCAAAGTCGGACAGGTCTATGGCTACACCTTC.

V is TRBV10-3 and J is TRBJ1-1, with D perhaps TRBD1 (6 bases). CDR1 is ENHRY, CDR2 SYGVKD, per germline. This CDR3 has 14 amino acids. V lost 6 bases to trimming and J lost 6 bases, with 17 bases between them. CDR3 sequence reads: CAISGGAEVAEAFF. The CDR3 DNA sequence: TGTGCCATCAGCGGGGGGGCAGAAGTCGCTGAAGCTTTCTTT.

V usage is TRBV9 and J usage is TRBJ2-7, with D unresolved. The CDR3 is made up of 13 amino acids. Trimming pared 4 bases from V and 1 base from J, leaving 9 bases between. The germline CDR1 and CDR2 sequences are SGDLS and YYNGEE. CDR3 region: CASSSDPSYEQYF. The CDR3 DNA reads TGTGCCAGCAGCTCGGATCCTTCCTACGAGCAGTACTTC.

The gene calls are TRBV20-1 and TRBJ1-3, with TRBD1 matching 7 bases. Germline assignment: CDR1 DFQATT and CDR2 SNEGSKA (reference sequence). V shed 3 bases, J shed 2 bases, and the junction held 4 bases outside the gene matches. The length of the CDR3 is 14 residues. The CDR3 sequence: CSASETGTGNTIYF. The CDR3 coding sequence is TGCAGTGCTAGCGAGACAGGGACTGGAAACACCATATATTTT.

Sample share makes this clonotype medium-sized (0.01 to 0.1%). J is TRBJ1-1 and V is TRBV20-1, with D possibly TRBD1 on 6 matching bases. The length of the CDR3 is 14 residues. Trimming removed 2 bases at V and 4 bases at J, with 14 bases between. From germline, CDR1 is DFQATT and CDR2 SNEGSKA (reference sequence). CDR3 sequence reads: CSARPRGGSTEAFF. CDR3 in DNA: TGCAGTGCTAGACCCAGGGGTGGGAGCACTGAAGCTTTCTTT.

The V and J genes are TRBV20-1 and TRBJ1-1, with 7 bases fitting TRBD1. This CDR3 contains 14 residues. Per the germline V gene, CDR1 is DFQATT and CDR2 is SNEGSKA (reference sequence). Trimming cost V 1 base and J 1 base; bases outside gene matches: 3. CDR3 coding DNA: TGCAGTGCTAGAGTGACAGGGCGGAACACTGAAGCTTTCTTT. It yields the protein CSARVTGRNTEAFF.

This clonotype was detected only a few times. The rearrangement links TRBV5-1 to TRBJ1-2, with 9 nucleotides matching TRBD1. Germline CDR1 reads SGHRS; CDR2 reads YFSETQ. This CDR3 comprises 13 residues. Trimming took 7 bases from V and 6 from J; bases not matched to a gene: 7. CDR3 coding DNA: TGCGCCAGCTCCCGGGACAGGGAGCATGGCTACACCTTC. It encodes CASSRDREHGYTF.

This sequence joins TRBV11-2 and TRBJ1-2; TRBD1 matches at 8 bases. With V trimmed by 4 bases and J by 2 bases, 3 bases remained unmatched. CDR1 is SGHAT, CDR2 FQNNGV, per germline. The CDR3 loop spans 14 amino acids. The CDR3 is CASSSDRGNYGYTF. DNA for the CDR3: TGTGCCAGCAGCTCCGACAGGGGAAACTATGGCTACACCTTC. Filled out from reference TRBV11-2 and TRBJ1-2, the complete variable domain reads EAGVAQSPRYKIIEKRQSVAFWCNPISGHATLYWYQQILGQGPKLLIQFQNNGVVDDSQLPKDRFSAERLKGVDSTLKIQPAKLEDSAVYLCASSSDRGNYGYTFGSGTRLTVV.

The chain uses TRBV5-4 and TRBJ1-6, with D unresolved. Trimming removed 2 bases at V and 10 bases at J, with 13 bases between. The CDR3 is 14 residues long. Per the germline V gene, CDR1 is SGHNT and CDR2 is YYREEE (reference sequence). As DNA, the CDR3 is TGTGCCAGCAGCTTTCACGGAACTGAGTCACCCCTCCACTTT. It is translated as CASSFHGTESPLHF.

This clonotype came up a few times. The chain carries TRBV7-8 and TRBJ1-1; D gene uncertain. Germline CDR1 and CDR2: SGHVS and FQNEAQ. This CDR3 region has 9 residues. Trimming cost V 5 bases and J 5 bases, with 0 bases left between them. CDR3 sequence reads: CASSTEAFF. Written as DNA, the CDR3 is TGTGCCAGCAGCACTGAAGCTTTCTTT.

This clonotype was seen a few times. The gene calls are TRBV10-3 and TRBJ2-2; the D gene is possibly TRBD2 (7 bases). The CDR3 runs 14 residues. With 2 bases removed from V and 6 bases from J, the gap between germline ends came to 10 bases. The germline gives CDR1 ENHRY, CDR2 SYGVKD. CDR3 region: CAISEIGGAGELFF. CDR3 bases: TGTGCCATCAGTGAGATAGGGGGGGCCGGGGAGCTGTTTTTT.

Written as DNA, the CDR3 is TGCAGTGCTAGAGATAGCGGGCTAGCCAAAAACATTCAGTACTTC. It specifies CSARDSGLAKNIQYF. The V call is TRBV20-1, the J call TRBJ2-4, with TRBD2 matching over 7 bases. Germline trimming cut 0 bases from V and 0 bases from J; bases unmatched to any gene: 2. The CDR3 is made up of 15 amino acids. CDR1 DFQATT and CDR2 SNEGSKA come from the germline V gene (reference sequence).

This chain links TRBV25-1 with TRBJ2-1; 14 bases agree with TRBD2. The germline V gene encodes CDR1 MGHDK and CDR2 SYGVNS. The length of the CDR3 is 17 residues. Unmatched junction bases numbered 5, after V lost 3 bases and J lost 4 bases. The CDR3 nucleotides read TGTGCCAGCAGTGAGACTAGCGGGGGGGCCGCTTACAATGAGCAGTTCTTC. It yields the protein CASSETSGGAAYNEQFF. The whole variable domain, remainder taken from reference TRBV25-1 and TRBJ2-1, is EADIYQTPRYLVIGTGKKITLECSQTMGHDKMYWYQQDPGMELHLIHYSYGVNSTEKGDLSSESTVSRIRTEHFPLTLESARPSHTSQYLCASSETSGGAAYNEQFFGPGTRLTVL.

The rearrangement links TRBV6-5 to TRBJ2-1; 12 nucleotides align to TRBD2. This CDR3 is built from 19 residues. The germline gives CDR1 MNHEY, CDR2 SVGAGI. V lost 4 bases and J lost 0; bases outside the gene matches: 10. This CDR3 is CASSLRLAGASGSYNEQFF. The CDR3 DNA is TGTGCCAGCAGTTTGAGACTAGCGGGGGCCTCGGGCTCCTACAATGAGCAGTTCTTC.

V and J are TRBV9 and TRBJ2-3; D uncertain. The CDR3 has 15 amino acids. Germline CDR1 and CDR2: SGDLS and YYNGEE. V dropped 2 bases and J dropped 0 bases, with 10 bases sitting between them. CDR3 sequence reads: CASSVTHASTDTQYF. The CDR3, as DNA: TGTGCCAGCAGCGTCACCCATGCTAGCACAGATACGCAGTATTTT.

A few counts support this clonotype. The V gene is TRBV27, the J gene TRBJ1-1; no clear D. Per germline, CDR1 MNHEY and CDR2 SMNVEV (reference sequence). Trimming removed 2 bases from V and 5 bases from J, with 12 bases in between. The CDR3 consists of 14 residues. The CDR3 protein is CASSLGEMGTEAFF. CDR3 in DNA: TGTGCCAGCAGTTTAGGGGAGATGGGAACTGAAGCTTTCTTT.